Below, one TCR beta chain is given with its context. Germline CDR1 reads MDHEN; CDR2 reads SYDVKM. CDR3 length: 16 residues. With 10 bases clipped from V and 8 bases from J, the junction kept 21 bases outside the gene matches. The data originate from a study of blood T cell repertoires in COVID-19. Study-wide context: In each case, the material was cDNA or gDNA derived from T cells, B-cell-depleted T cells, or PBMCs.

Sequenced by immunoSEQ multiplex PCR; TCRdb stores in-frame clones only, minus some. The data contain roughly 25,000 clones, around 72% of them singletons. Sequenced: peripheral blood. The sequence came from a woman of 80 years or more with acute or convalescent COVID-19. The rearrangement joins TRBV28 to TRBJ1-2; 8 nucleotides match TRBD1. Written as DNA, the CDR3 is TGTGCCACCACCCAGGAGTGGACAGGGCGCTTGGGGGGCTACACCTTC. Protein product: CATTQEWTGRLGGYTF.